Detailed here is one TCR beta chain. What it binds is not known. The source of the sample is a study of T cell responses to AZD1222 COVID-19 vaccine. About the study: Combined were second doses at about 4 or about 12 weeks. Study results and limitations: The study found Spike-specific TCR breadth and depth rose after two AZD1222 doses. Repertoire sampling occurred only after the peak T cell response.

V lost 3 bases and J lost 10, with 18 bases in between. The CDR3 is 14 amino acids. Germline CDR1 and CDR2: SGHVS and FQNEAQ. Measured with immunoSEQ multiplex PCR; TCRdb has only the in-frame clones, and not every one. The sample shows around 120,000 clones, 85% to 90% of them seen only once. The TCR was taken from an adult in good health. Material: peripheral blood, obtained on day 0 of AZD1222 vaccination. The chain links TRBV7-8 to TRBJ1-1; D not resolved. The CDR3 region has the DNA TGTGCCAGCAGCTTGGCCGACCGGCTTGGCGGAGCTTTCTTT. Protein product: CASSLADRLGGAFF.